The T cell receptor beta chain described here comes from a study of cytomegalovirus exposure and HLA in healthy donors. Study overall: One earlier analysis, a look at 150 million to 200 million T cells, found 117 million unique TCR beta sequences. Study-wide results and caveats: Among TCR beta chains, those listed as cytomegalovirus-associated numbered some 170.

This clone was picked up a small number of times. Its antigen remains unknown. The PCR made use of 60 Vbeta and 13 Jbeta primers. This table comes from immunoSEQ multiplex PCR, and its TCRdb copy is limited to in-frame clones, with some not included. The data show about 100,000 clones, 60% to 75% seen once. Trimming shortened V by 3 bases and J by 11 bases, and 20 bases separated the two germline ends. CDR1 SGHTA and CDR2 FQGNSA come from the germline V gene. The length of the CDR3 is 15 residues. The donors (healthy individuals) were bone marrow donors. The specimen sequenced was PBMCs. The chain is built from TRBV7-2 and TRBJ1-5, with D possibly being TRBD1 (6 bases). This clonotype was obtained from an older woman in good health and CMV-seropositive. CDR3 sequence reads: CASSLGTGSVGTQHF. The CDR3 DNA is TGTGCCAGCAGCTTGGGAACAGGGTCTGTGGGGACCCAGCATTTT.